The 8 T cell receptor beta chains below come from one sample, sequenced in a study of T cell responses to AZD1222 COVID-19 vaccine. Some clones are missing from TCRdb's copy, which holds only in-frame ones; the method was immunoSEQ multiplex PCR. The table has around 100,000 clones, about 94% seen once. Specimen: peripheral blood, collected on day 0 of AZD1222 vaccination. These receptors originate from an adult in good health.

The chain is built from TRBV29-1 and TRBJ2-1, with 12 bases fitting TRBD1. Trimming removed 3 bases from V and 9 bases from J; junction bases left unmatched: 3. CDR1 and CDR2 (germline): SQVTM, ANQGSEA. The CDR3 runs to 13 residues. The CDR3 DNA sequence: TGCAGCGTTGAGGGGACAGGGGGCGGTGAGCAGTTCTTC. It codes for CSVEGTGGGEQFF.

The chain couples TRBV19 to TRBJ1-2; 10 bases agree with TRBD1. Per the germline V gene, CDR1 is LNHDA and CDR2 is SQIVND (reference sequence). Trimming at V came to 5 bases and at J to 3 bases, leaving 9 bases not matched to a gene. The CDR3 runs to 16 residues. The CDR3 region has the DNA TGTGCCAGTAGTGGACCTAGGGACAGGGGATACTATGGCTACACCTTC. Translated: CASSGPRDRGYYGYTF.

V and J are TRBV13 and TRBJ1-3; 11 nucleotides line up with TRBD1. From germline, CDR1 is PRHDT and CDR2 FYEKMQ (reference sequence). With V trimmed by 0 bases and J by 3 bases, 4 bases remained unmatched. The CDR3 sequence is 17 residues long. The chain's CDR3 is CASSLGGQGARGNTIYF. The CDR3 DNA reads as TGTGCCAGCAGCTTAGGCGGACAGGGGGCGCGTGGAAACACCATATATTTT.

The CDR3 reads CASKRDMTYTEAFF. The CDR3 region has the DNA TGTGCCAGCAAACGGGACATGACGTACACTGAAGCTTTCTTT. The chain links TRBV2 to TRBJ1-1, with D perhaps TRBD1 (6 bases). With 7 bases removed from V and 3 bases from J, the gap between germline ends came to 15 bases. Germline lookup yields CDR1 SNHLY and CDR2 FYNNEI. There are 14 residues in the CDR3.

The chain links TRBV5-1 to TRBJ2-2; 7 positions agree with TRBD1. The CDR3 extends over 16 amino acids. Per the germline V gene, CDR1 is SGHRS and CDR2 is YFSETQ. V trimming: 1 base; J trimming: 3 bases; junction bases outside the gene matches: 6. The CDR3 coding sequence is TGCGCCAGCAGCTTGCTTGGGCAGGGGGACACCGGGGAGCTGTTTTTT. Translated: CASSLLGQGDTGELFF.

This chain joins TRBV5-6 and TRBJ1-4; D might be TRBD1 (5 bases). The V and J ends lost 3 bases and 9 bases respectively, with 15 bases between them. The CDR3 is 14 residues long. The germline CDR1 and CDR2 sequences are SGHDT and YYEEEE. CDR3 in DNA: TGTGCCAGCAGCTACGGGGCTACTCGGAAAAAACTGTTTTTT. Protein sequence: CASSYGATRKKLFF.

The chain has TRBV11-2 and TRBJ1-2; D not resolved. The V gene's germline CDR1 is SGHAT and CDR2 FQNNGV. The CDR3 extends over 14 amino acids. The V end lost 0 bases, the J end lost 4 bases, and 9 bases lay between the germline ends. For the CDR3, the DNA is TGTGCCAGCAGCTTAGATCGGGCAGGCTATGGCTACACCTTC. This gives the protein CASSLDRAGYGYTF. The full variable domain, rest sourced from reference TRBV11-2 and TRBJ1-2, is EAGVAQSPRYKIIEKRQSVAFWCNPISGHATLYWYQQILGQGPKLLIQFQNNGVVDDSQLPKDRFSAERLKGVDSTLKIQPAKLEDSAVYLCASSLDRAGYGYTFGSGTRLTVV.

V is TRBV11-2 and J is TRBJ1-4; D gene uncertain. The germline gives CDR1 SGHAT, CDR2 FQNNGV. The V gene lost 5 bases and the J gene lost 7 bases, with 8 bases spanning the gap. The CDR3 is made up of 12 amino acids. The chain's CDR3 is CASSVEGEKLFF. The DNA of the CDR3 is TGTGCCAGCAGCGTGGAGGGTGAAAAACTGTTTTTT. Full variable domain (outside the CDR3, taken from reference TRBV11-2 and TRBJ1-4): EAGVAQSPRYKIIEKRQSVAFWCNPISGHATLYWYQQILGQGPKLLIQFQNNGVVDDSQLPKDRFSAERLKGVDSTLKIQPAKLEDSAVYLCASSVEGEKLFFGSGTQLSVL.